These 14 T cell receptor beta chains were all obtained from the same sample, sequenced in a study of blood T cells in healthy people across ages. Combining a sample-barcoded 5' primer with a J-beta primer mix, a second PCR ran for about 7 to 12 cycles. TCRdb passed the 5' RACE reads through MiXCR, listing each CDR3 protein once. The sample contains 1.5 million to 2 million distinct CDR3 sequences, about 49% of which appear only once. The sequenced material came from blood. Receptors originate from a woman aged 40-49 years in good health.

This clonotype was observed a handful of times. CDR3 region: CAISGDVPAQETQYF. The CDR3 DNA reads TGTGCCATCAGTGGGGATGTTCCAGCGCAAGAGACCCAGTACTTC. This chain connects TRBV10-3 to TRBJ2-5; unclear D gene. The V end was cut by 4 bases, the J end by 2 bases, with 14 bases between. CDR1 is ENHRY and CDR2 is SYGVKD in the germline V gene. This CDR3 has 15 residues.

As DNA, the CDR3 is TGCGCCAGCAGCTTGGATGGCGGCAAATCCTACGAGCAGTACTTC. Amino acid sequence: CASSLDGGKSYEQYF. V and J are TRBV5-1 and TRBJ2-7; D gene unclear. Looked up from germline, CDR1 is SGHRS and CDR2 is YFSETQ. V shed 0 bases and J shed 1 base, with 11 bases lying between them. This CDR3 spans 15 amino acids.

The CDR3 region is CSASAFGTGGDTQYF. The CDR3 DNA follows: TGCAGTGCTAGCGCCTTCGGGACAGGGGGAGATACGCAGTATTTT. The rearrangement joins TRBV20-1 to TRBJ2-3, with TRBD1 matching 11 bases. V was pared by 3 bases and J by 5 bases, with 7 bases of the junction left unmatched. Germline V gives CDR1 DFQATT, CDR2 SNEGSKA (reference sequence). The CDR3 extends over 15 amino acids.

A remark on this clonotype: This may arise from a read error, as a much more abundant clone is one base away. The chain uses TRBV29-1 and TRBJ1-2; D is perhaps TRBD1 (6 bases). Germline assignment: CDR1 SQVTM and CDR2 ANQGSEA. The CDR3 covers 13 residues. CDR3 loop: CCVGGTPNYGYTF. CDR3 in DNA: TGCTGCGTTGGAGGGACACCTAACTATGGCTACACCTTC.

V is TRBV6-2 or TRBV6-3 and J is TRBJ2-3; tentatively, D is TRBD1 (5 bases). The CDR3 runs to 14 residues. The ends were cut back, 6 bases at V and 6 bases at J, with 16 bases in the middle. In germline, CDR1 is MNHEY, CDR2 SVGEGT. The CDR3 bases are TGTGCCAGCAGCCGCTACCGGACATCGGATACGCAGTATTTT. This encodes CASSRYRTSDTQYF.

This clonotype was recorded a few times. V is TRBV7-2 and J is TRBJ2-1, with TRBD2 identical over 12 bases. Per the germline V gene, CDR1 is SGHTA and CDR2 is FQGNSA. CDR3 size: 15 residues. V dropped 3 bases and J dropped 10; count of bases not matched to a gene: 7. The CDR3, as DNA: TGTGCCAGCAGCTTGCTGGCTAGCGGGGGGGTAGAGCAGTTCTTC. This sequence encodes CASSLLASGGVEQFF. Looking up the rest from reference TRBV7-2 and TRBJ2-1 gives the full variable domain: GAGVSQSPSNKVTEKGKDVELRCDPISGHTALYWYRQSLGQGLEFLIYFQGNSAPDKSGLPSDRFSAERTGGSVSTLTIQRTQQEDSAVYLCASSLLASGGVEQFFGPGTRLTVL.

This chain connects TRBV5-1 to TRBJ2-3, with D perhaps TRBD1 (6 bases). The CDR3 loop spans 13 amino acids. Deletions cut 4 bases from V and 9 bases from J, with 15 bases between. Germline CDR1 is SGHRS and CDR2 is YFSETQ. CDR3 DNA: TGCGCCAGCAGCACTGTTTCAGGGGAGACGCAGTATTTT. It encodes CASSTVSGETQYF.

The chain links TRBV20-1 to TRBJ2-7; D is ambiguous. CDR3 length: 13 amino acids. Trimming took off 0 bases at V and 3 bases at J, with 9 bases between the two ends. Per the germline V gene, CDR1 is DFQATT and CDR2 is SNEGSKA (reference sequence). The CDR3 DNA reads as TGCAGTGCTAGAGATCGAGACAACTACGAGCAGTACTTC. This sequence encodes CSARDRDNYEQYF.

V is TRBV6-2 or TRBV6-3 and J is TRBJ1-2; weak D call: TRBD1 (5 bases). The ends were cut back, 1 base at V and 7 bases at J, with 7 bases in the middle. Germline CDR1 and CDR2: MNHEY and SVGEGT. The CDR3 is 12 residues long. As DNA, the CDR3 is TGTGCCAGCAGTTACTGGGGGACTGGCTACACCTTC. This translates into CASSYWGTGYTF.

This clonotype was observed a few times. The chain carries TRBV7-9 and TRBJ2-7; possibly TRBD2 for D (6 bases). V lost 5 bases to trimming and J lost 1 base, with 15 bases between them. The CDR3 sequence is 15 residues long. The germline CDR1 and CDR2 sequences are SEHNR and FQNEAQ (reference sequence). The CDR3 reads CASSPIRGSSYEQYF. CDR3 sequence (DNA): TGTGCCAGCAGCCCTATCCGGGGGTCGTCCTACGAGCAGTACTTC.

The rearrangement joins TRBV13 to TRBJ2-1; D gene uncertain. V was pared by 7 bases and J by 11 bases, with 18 bases between. The CDR3 is 13 residues long. CDR1 is PRHDT, CDR2 FYEKMQ, per germline (reference sequence). The CDR3 reads CASNSPVNLKQFF. CDR3 coding DNA: TGTGCCAGCAACTCCCCCGTCAATCTAAAGCAGTTCTTC.

The chain links TRBV20-1 to TRBJ1-4; tentatively, D is TRBD1 (5 bases). The CDR3 length is 13 residues. V dropped 6 bases and J dropped 5 bases, with 13 bases sitting between them. Germline CDR1 and CDR2: DFQATT and SNEGSKA (reference sequence). CDR3 in amino acids: CSARDSANEKLFF. Here the CDR3 DNA reads TGCAGTGCGAGGGACTCCGCAAATGAAAAACTGTTTTTT.

The chain is built from TRBV6-5 and TRBJ2-1; possibly TRBD2 for D (6 bases). Germline-derived CDR1 and CDR2 are MNHEY and SVGAGI. Trimming shortened V by 11 bases and J by 2 bases, and 16 bases separated the two germline ends. The CDR3 loop spans 14 amino acids. CDR3 in DNA: TGTGCCGGCAAGGTTGGCGGGACCTACAATGAGCAGTTCTTC. Its translation: CAGKVGGTYNEQFF.

V and J are TRBV6-5 and TRBJ1-4; TRBD1 aligns across 9 bases. Germline CDR1 reads MNHEY; CDR2 reads SVGAGI. The CDR3 totals 17 residues. V was pared by 2 bases and J by 6 bases, with 10 bases of the junction left unmatched. The CDR3 DNA reads as TGTGCCAGCAGTTACACGGGACAGGGATTCAAAGATGAAAAACTGTTTTTT. Amino acids: CASSYTGQGFKDEKLFF.